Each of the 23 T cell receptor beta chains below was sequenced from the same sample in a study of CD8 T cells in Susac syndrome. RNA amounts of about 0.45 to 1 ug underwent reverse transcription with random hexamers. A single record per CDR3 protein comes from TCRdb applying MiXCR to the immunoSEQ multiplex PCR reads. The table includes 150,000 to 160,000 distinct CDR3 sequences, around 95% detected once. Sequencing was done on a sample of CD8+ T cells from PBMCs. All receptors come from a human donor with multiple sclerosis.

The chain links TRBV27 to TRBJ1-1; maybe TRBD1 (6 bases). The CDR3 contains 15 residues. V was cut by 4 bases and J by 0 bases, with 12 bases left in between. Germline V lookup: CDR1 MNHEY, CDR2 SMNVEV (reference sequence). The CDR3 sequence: CASSWSRGLNTEAFF. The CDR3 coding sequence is TGTGCCAGCAGTTGGAGCAGGGGTTTGAACACTGAAGCTTTCTTT.

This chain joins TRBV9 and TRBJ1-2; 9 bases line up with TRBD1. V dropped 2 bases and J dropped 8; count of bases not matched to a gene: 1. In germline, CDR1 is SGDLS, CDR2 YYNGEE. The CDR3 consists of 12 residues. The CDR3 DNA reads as TGTGCCAGCAGCGTCGGGACAGGGGGCTACACCTTC. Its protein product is CASSVGTGGYTF.

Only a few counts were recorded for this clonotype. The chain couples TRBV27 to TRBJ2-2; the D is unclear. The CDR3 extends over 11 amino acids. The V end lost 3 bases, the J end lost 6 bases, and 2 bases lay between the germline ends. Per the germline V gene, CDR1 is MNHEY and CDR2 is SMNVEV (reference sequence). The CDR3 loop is CASSFSGELFF. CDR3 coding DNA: TGTGCCAGCAGTTTTTCCGGGGAGCTGTTTTTT.

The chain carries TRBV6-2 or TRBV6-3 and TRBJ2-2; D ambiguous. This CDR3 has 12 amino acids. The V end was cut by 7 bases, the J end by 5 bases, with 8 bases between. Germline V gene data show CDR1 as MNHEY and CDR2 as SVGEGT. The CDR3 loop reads CASKMGTGELFF. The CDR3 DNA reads TGTGCCAGCAAGATGGGGACCGGGGAGCTGTTTTTT.

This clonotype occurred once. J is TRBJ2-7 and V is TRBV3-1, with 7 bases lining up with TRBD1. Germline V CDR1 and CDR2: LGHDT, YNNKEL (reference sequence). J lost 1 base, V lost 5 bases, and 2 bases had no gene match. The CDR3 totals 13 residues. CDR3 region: CASSDRESYEQYF. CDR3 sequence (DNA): TGTGCCAGCAGCGACAGGGAGTCCTACGAGCAGTACTTC.

CDR3 nucleotide sequence: TGTGCCAGCAATAGACAGGGCACTGAAGCTTTCTTT. Protein sequence: CASNRQGTEAFF. The genes are TRBV6-5 and TRBJ1-1; 7 bases agree with TRBD1. CDR3 length equals 12 residues. Germline values: CDR1 MNHEY, CDR2 SVGAGI. J lost 4 bases, V lost 7 bases, and 3 bases had no gene match.

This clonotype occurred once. In nucleotides, the CDR3 is TGCAGTGCTAGCGCGGGGGGGCATATTTATGGCTACACCTTC. It yields the protein CSASAGGHIYGYTF. The chain is built from TRBV20-1 and TRBJ1-2, with D possibly matching TRBD1 (6 bases). Deletions cut 3 bases from V and 5 bases from J, with 16 bases between. CDR1 is DFQATT, CDR2 SNEGSKA, per germline (reference sequence). This CDR3 contains 14 residues.

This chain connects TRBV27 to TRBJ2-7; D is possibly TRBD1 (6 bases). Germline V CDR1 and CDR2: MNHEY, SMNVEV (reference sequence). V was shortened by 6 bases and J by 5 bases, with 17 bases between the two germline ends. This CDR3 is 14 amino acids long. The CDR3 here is CASRTVTGYHEQYV. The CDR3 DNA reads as TGTGCCAGCAGGACGGTAACAGGGTACCACGAGCAGTACGTC.

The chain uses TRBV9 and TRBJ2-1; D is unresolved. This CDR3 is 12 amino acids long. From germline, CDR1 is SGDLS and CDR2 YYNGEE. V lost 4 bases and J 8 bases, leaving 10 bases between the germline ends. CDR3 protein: CASSSVYDEQFF. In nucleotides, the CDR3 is TGTGCCAGCAGCTCAGTTTATGATGAGCAGTTCTTC.

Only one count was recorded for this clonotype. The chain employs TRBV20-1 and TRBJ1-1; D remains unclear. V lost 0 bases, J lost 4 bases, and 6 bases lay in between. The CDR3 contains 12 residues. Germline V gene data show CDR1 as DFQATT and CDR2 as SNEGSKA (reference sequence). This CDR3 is CSARELGTEAFF. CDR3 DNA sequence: TGCAGTGCTAGAGAGTTGGGCACTGAAGCTTTCTTT.

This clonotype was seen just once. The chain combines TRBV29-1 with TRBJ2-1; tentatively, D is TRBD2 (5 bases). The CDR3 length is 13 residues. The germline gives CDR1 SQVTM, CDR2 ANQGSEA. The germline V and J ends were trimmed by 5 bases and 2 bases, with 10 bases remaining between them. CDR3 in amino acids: CSVSPRAYNEQFF. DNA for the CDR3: TGCAGCGTTTCTCCGAGGGCCTACAATGAGCAGTTCTTC.

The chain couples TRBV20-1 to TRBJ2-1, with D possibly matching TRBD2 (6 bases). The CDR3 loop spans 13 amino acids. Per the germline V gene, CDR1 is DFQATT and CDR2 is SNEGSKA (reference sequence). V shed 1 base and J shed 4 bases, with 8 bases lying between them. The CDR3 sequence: CSARVADYNEQFF. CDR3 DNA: TGCAGTGCTAGAGTAGCGGATTACAATGAGCAGTTCTTC.

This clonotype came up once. The CDR3 sequence is CASSLGSGIYETQYF. The DNA for the CDR3 is TGTGCCAGCAGCTTAGGGAGCGGGATCTACGAGACCCAGTACTTC. The J gene is TRBJ2-5, the V gene TRBV7-6, with 7 bases lining up with TRBD2. The junction had 7 bases not matched to a gene; V was cut back by 1 base and J by 5 bases. The germline V gene encodes CDR1 SGHVS and CDR2 FNYEAQ. The CDR3 totals 15 residues. Looking up the rest from reference TRBV7-6 and TRBJ2-5 gives the full variable domain: GAGVSQSPRYKVTKRGQDVALRCDPISGHVSLYWYRQALGQGPEFLTYFNYEAQQDKSGLPNDRFSAERPEGSISTLTIQRTEQRDSAMYRCASSLGSGIYETQYFGPGTRLLVL.

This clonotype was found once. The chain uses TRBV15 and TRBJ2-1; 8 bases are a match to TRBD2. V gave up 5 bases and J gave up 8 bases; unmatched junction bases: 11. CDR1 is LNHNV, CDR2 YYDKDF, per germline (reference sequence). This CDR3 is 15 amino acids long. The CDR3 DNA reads TGTGCCACCAGCGTGCTTAGCGGGGATTCGGATGAGCAGTTCTTC. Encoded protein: CATSVLSGDSDEQFF.

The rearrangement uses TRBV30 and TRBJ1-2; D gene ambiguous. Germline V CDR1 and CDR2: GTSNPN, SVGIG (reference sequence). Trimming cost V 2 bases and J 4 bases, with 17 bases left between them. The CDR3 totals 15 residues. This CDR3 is CAWSRFNLDGYGYTF. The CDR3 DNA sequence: TGTGCCTGGAGTCGATTTAACCTGGACGGCTATGGCTACACCTTC.

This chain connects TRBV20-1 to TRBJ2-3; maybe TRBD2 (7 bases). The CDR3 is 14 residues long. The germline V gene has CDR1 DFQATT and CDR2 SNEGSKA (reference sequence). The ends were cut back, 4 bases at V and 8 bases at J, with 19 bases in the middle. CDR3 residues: CSAMNREGLGTQYF. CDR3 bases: TGCAGTGCTATGAACAGGGAGGGCTTGGGTACGCAGTATTTT.

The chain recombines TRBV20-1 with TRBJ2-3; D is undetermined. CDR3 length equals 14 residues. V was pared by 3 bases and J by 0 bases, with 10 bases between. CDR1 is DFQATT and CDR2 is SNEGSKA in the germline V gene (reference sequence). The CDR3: CSASTGGSTDTQYF. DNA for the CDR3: TGCAGTGCTAGTACTGGTGGAAGCACAGATACGCAGTATTTT.

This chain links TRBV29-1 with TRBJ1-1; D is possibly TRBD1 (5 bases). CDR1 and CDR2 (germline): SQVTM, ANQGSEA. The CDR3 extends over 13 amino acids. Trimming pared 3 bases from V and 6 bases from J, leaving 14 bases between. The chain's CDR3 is CSVEARGNAEAFF. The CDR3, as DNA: TGCAGCGTTGAGGCTAGGGGTAACGCTGAAGCTTTCTTT.

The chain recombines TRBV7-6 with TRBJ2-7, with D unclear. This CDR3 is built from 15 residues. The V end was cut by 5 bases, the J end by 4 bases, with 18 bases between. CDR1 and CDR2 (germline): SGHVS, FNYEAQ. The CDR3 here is CASSEQDPLGYEQYV. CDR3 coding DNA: TGTGCCAGCAGCGAACAAGACCCCCTTGGGTACGAGCAGTACGTC.

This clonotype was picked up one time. In DNA, the CDR3 is TGCAGTGCTATCACGAATTTCTTTTCAGGGGCTAACTATGGCTACACCTTC. Translation: CSAITNFFSGANYGYTF. The genes are TRBV20-1 and TRBJ1-2, with TRBD1 as a possible D gene (6 bases). V lost 4 bases and J 0 bases, leaving 21 bases between the germline ends. This CDR3 spans 17 amino acids. Germline assignment: CDR1 DFQATT and CDR2 SNEGSKA (reference sequence).

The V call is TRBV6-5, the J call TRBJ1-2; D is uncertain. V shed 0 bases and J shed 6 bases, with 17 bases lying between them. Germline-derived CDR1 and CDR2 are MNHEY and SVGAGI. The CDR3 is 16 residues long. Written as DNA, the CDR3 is TGTGCCAGCAGTTACTCGATAGAAAACCGGCGGGATGGCTACACCTTC. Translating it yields CASSYSIENRRDGYTF.

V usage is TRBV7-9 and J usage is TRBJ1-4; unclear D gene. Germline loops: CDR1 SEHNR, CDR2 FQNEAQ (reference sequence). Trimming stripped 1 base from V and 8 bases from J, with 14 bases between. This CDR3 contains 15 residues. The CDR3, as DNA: TGTGCCAGCAGCTTAGTGTCGGTACTGGGCGAAAAACTGTTTTTT. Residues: CASSLVSVLGEKLFF.

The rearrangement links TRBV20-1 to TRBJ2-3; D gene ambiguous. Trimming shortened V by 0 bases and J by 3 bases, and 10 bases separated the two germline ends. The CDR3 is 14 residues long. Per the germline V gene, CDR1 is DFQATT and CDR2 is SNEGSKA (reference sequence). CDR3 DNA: TGCAGTGCTAGAGATTTTAGTAGGACAGATACGCAGTATTTT. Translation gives CSARDFSRTDTQYF.